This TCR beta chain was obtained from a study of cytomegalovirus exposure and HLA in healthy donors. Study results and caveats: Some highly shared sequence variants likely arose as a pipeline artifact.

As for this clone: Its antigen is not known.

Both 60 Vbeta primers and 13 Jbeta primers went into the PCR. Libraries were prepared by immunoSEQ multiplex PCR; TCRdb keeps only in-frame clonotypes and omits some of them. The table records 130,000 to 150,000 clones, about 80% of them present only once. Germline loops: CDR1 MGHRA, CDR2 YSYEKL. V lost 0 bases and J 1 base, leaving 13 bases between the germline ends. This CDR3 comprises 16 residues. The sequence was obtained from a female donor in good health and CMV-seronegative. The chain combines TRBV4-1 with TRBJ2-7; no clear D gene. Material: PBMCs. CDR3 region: CASSQESAHLSYEQYF. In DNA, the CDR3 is TGCGCCAGCAGCCAAGAAAGCGCACATCTTTCCTACGAGCAGTACTTC.